This TCR beta chain stems from a study of blood T cell repertoires in COVID-19. Across the study: Material from acute and convalescent COVID-19 was sourced from the United States, Italy and Spain.

Germline V CDR1 and CDR2: MDHEN, SYDVKM. V was pared by 5 bases and J by 8 bases, with 21 bases between. The CDR3 covers 16 residues. Sequenced by immunoSEQ multiplex PCR; TCRdb stores in-frame clones only, minus some. The sample has 250,000 to 350,000 clones, about 85% seen once. This clonotype originated in a human donor with COVID-19, enrolled during active disease. The donor label of this sample is uncertain. V gene TRBV28 combines with J gene TRBJ2-2, with D maybe TRBD1 (6 bases). Sequenced input: peripheral blood. The CDR3 protein is CASSPLGAGRFGELFF. The CDR3 DNA reads TGTGCCAGCAGTCCCCTGGGGGCAGGGCGGTTTGGGGAGCTGTTTTTT.